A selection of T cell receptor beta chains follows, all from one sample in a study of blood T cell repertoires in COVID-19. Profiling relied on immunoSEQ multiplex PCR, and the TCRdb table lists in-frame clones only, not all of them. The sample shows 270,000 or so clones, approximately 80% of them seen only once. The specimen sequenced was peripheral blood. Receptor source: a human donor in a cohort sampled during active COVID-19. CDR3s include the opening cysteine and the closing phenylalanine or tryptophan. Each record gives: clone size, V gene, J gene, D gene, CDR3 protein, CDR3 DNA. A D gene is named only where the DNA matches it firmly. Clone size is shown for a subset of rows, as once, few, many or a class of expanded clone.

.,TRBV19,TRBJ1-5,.,CASNSQTYQPQHF,TGTGCCAGTAATAGTCAGACTTATCAGCCCCAGCATTTT
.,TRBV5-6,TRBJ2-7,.,CASSLAHQVTYEQYF,TGTGCCAGCAGCTTGGCCCACCAGGTGACCTACGAGCAGTACTTC
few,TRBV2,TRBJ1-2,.,CASQEEVGYTF,TGTGCCAGCCAGGAGGAGGTTGGCTACACCTTC
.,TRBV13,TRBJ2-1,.,CASSLVLGDRLDEQFF,TGTGCCAGCAGCTTAGTTCTTGGTGACCGACTCGATGAGCAGTTCTTC
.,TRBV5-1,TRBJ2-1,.,CASSFGLPTSYNEQFF,TGCGCCAGCAGCTTTGGGCTACCCACTAGTTACAATGAGCAGTTCTTC
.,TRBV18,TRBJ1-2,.,CASSRDTYYGYTF,TGTGCCAGCTCACGGGACACCTACTATGGCTACACCTTC
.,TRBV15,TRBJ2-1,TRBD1,CATSGYRGRSNEQFF,TGTGCCACCAGCGGATACAGGGGGCGTTCGAATGAGCAGTTCTTC
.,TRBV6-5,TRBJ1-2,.,CASSYEGDYGYTF,TGTGCCAGCAGTTACGAGGGTGACTATGGCTACACCTTC
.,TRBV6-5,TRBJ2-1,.,CASSTEGLFCFF,TGTGCCAGCAGCACCGAGGGCCTATTTTGTTTCTTC
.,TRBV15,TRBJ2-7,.,CATSRTGLNYEQYF,TGTGCCACCAGCAGAACAGGTCTCAACTACGAGCAGTACTTC
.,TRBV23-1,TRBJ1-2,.,CASSRLDGYTF,TGCGCCAGCAGTCGACTGGATGGCTACACCTTC
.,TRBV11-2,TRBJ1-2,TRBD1,CASSLGTGFGYTF,TGTGCCAGCAGCTTAGGGACAGGGTTTGGCTACACCTTC
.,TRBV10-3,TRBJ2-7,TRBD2,CATSGHSYEQYF,TGTGCCACTAGCGGGCACTCCTACGAGCAGTACTTC
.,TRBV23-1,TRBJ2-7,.,CASSQPLKGEEQYF,TGCGCCAGCAGTCAACCTCTAAAGGGGGAAGAGCAGTACTTC
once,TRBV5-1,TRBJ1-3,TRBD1,CASSLGQGFGNTIYF,TGCGCCAGCAGCTTGGGACAGGGGTTTGGAAACACCATATATTTT
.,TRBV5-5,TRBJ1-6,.,CASSKERGGRSPLHF,TGTGCCAGCAGCAAAGAAAGGGGGGGTCGGTCACCCCTCCACTTT
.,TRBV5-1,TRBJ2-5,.,CASSPRLMEQETQYF,TGCGCCAGCAGCCCTAGACTAATGGAACAAGAGACCCAGTACTTC
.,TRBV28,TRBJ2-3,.,CASSGPGLANTDTQYF,TGTGCCAGCAGTGGCCCGGGACTTGCTAACACAGATACGCAGTATTTT
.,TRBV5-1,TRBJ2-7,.,CASSYHKPTGTFGEQYF,TGCGCCAGCAGCTACCACAAACCGACAGGGACTTTTGGCGAGCAGTACTTC
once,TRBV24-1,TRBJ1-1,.,CATEGPAGTEAFF,TGTGCCACCGAAGGACCTGCGGGCACTGAAGCTTTCTTT
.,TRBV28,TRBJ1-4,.,CASSSSEKLFF,TGTGCCAGCAGTTCCAGTGAAAAACTGTTTTTT
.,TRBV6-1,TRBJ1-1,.,CASSEALQGRHRAMNTEAFF,TGTGCCAGCAGTGAAGCGCTTCAGGGCCGACACCGGGCCATGAACACTGAAGCTTTCTTT
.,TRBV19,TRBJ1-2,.,CASRRGGYTF,TGTGCCAGTAGGAGAGGGGGCTACACCTTC
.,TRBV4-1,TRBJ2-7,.,CASSFDTSYEQYF,TGCGCCAGCAGCTTCGACACCTCCTACGAGCAGTACTTC
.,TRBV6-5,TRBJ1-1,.,CASRKGRTNTEAFF,TGTGCCAGCAGAAAGGGGCGGACGAACACTGAAGCTTTCTTT
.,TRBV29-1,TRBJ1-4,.,CSVQATNEKLFF,TGCAGCGTACAAGCAACTAATGAAAAACTGTTTTTT
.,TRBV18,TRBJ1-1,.,CASSPKEEAFF,TGTGCCAGCTCACCAAAGGAGGAAGCTTTCTTT
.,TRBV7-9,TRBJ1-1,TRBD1,CAGGRGPTEAFF,TGTGCCGGCGGCAGGGGGCCCACTGAAGCTTTCTTT
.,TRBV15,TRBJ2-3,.,CATIATPGTDTQYF,TGTGCCACCATTGCGACCCCAGGTACAGATACGCAGTATTTT
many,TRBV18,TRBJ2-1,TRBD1,CASSPDRGGNEQFF,TGTGCCAGCTCACCCGACAGGGGTGGTAATGAGCAGTTCTTC
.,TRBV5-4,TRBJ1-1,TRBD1,CASSLHSGTGGGEAFF,TGTGCCAGCAGCCTACATTCCGGGACAGGGGGCGGTGAAGCTTTCTTT
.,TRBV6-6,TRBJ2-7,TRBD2,CASSTSGRRAYEQYF,TGTGCCAGCAGTACTAGCGGGAGGAGAGCCTACGAGCAGTACTTC